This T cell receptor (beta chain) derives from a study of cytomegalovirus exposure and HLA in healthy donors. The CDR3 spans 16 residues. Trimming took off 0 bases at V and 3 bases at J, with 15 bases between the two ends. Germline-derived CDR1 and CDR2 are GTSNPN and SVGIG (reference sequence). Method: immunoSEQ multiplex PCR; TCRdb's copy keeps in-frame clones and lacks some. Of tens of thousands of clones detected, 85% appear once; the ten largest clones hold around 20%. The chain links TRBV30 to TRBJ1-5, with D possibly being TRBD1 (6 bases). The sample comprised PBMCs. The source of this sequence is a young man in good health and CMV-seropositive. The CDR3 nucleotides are TGTGCCTGGAGTGTAATCGGGAAGGGGGACAATCAGCCCCAGCATTTT. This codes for CAWSVIGKGDNQPQHF.